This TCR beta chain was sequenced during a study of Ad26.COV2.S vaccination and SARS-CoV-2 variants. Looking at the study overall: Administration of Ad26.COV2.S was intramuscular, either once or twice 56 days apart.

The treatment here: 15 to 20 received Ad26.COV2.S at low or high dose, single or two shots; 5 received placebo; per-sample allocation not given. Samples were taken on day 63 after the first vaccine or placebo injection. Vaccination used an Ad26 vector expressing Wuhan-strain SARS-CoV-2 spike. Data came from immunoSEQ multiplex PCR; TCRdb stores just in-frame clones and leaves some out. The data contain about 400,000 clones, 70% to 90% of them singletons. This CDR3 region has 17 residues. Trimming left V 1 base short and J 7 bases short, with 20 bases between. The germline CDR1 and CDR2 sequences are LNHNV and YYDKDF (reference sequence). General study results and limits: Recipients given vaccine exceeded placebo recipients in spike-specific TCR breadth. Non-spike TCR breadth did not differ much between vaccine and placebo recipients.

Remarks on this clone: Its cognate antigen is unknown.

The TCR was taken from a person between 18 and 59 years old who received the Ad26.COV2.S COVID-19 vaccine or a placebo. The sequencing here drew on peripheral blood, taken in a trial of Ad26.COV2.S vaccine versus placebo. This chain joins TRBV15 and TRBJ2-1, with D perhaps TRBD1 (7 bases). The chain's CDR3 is CATSRGTERGRDNEQFF. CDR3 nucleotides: TGTGCCACCAGCAGAGGAACCGAGAGGGGGCGGGATAATGAGCAGTTCTTC.